These 11 T cell receptor beta chains share one sample of origin, sequenced in a study of a mutant IDH1 vaccine in newly diagnosed glioma. Data came from immunoSEQ multiplex PCR; TCRdb stores just in-frame clones and leaves some out. The sample has around 62,000 clones, approximately 91% seen once. Time point given: week 11, during vaccination. A single vaccine dose contained 300 ug of mutant IDH1 20-mer peptide, and topical imiquimod was used with it. Antigen specificity for these receptors is unknown. This specimen was PBMCs, taken from a glioma patient whose treatment included an IDH1 peptide vaccine. These receptors were taken from a man in his forties with glioma.

The J gene is TRBJ2-4, the V gene TRBV7-8; possible D gene TRBD1, 6 bases. The CDR3 has 15 residues. Trimming took 3 bases from V and 1 from J, leaving 10 bases between them. The germline gives CDR1 SGHVS, CDR2 FQNEAQ. The CDR3 DNA reads as TGTGCCAGCAGCTTGGGGGACACGGCCAAAAACATTCAGTACTTC. Translation: CASSLGDTAKNIQYF.

The gene calls are TRBV7-7 and TRBJ2-5, with a tentative D call TRBD1 (6 bases). The CDR3 has 17 residues. The germline CDR1 and CDR2 sequences are SSHAT and FNYEAQ (reference sequence). V lost 6 bases to trimming and J lost 2 bases, with 22 bases between them. The CDR3 here is CASSPGLGQGIQETQYF. CDR3 sequence (DNA): TGTGCCAGCAGTCCTGGATTAGGTCAGGGGATTCAAGAGACCCAGTACTTC.

The gene calls are TRBV25-1 and TRBJ1-1; D gene uncertain. From germline, CDR1 is MGHDK and CDR2 SYGVNS. Deletions cut 1 base from V and 2 bases from J, with 11 bases between. The length of the CDR3 is 15 residues. CDR3 sequence reads: CASSESAGANTEAFF. CDR3 in DNA: TGTGCCAGCAGTGAATCGGCAGGAGCCAACACTGAAGCTTTCTTT.

This clone occurred many times. The V gene is TRBV27, the J gene TRBJ1-2; D gene unclear. The V gene's germline CDR1 is MNHEY and CDR2 SMNVEV (reference sequence). CDR3 size: 13 residues. V was cut by 3 bases and J by 1 base, with 6 bases left in between. CDR3 bases: TGTGCCAGCAGTTTCGGGTTTAACTATGGCTACACCTTC. Amino acid sequence: CASSFGFNYGYTF.

The rearrangement uses TRBV6-5 and TRBJ1-1; D is ambiguous. In germline, CDR1 is MNHEY, CDR2 SVGAGI. The CDR3 sequence is 15 residues long. V dropped 0 bases and J dropped 5 bases, with 13 bases sitting between them. The CDR3 loop reads CASSYSPGWATEAFF. CDR3 coding DNA: TGTGCCAGCAGTTACTCACCCGGGTGGGCTACTGAAGCTTTCTTT.

This chain links TRBV6-6 with TRBJ2-2, with D uncertain. The V gene's germline CDR1 is MNHNY and CDR2 SVGAGI (reference sequence). Trimming left V 5 bases short and J 5 bases short, with 12 bases between. The CDR3 covers 14 residues. The CDR3 sequence is CASSTGSETGELFF. DNA of the CDR3: TGTGCCAGCAGTACCGGATCCGAAACCGGGGAGCTGTTTTTT.

This chain uses TRBV15 with TRBJ1-5, with 11 bases fitting TRBD1. The germline V gene has CDR1 LNHNV and CDR2 YYDKDF (reference sequence). The CDR3 runs 15 residues. V lost 1 base and J lost 6; bases outside the gene matches: 2. CDR3 loop: CATSRGTGGGQPQHF. CDR3 coding DNA: TGTGCCACCAGCAGAGGGACAGGGGGCGGTCAGCCCCAGCATTTT. The whole variable domain, remainder taken from reference TRBV15 and TRBJ1-5, is DAMVIQNPRYQVTQFGKPVTLSCSQTLNHNVMYWYQQKSSQAPKLLFHYYDKDFNNEADTPDNFQSRRPNTSFCFLDIRSPGLGDTAMYLCATSRGTGGGQPQHFGDGTRLSIL.

The V and J genes are TRBV5-4 and TRBJ1-6; 9 positions match TRBD1. This CDR3 spans 15 amino acids. Trimming removed 0 bases from V and 7 bases from J; junction bases left unmatched: 2. Germline assignment: CDR1 SGHNT and CDR2 YYREEE (reference sequence). The CDR3 DNA reads TGTGCCAGCAGCTTGGGGACAGGGGAGAATTCACCCCTCCACTTT. It codes for CASSLGTGENSPLHF.

The chain links TRBV11-2 to TRBJ2-1; 9 bases are a match to TRBD1. Germline CDR1 reads SGHAT; CDR2 reads FQNNGV. With 3 bases clipped from V and 9 bases from J, the junction kept 12 bases outside the gene matches. The length of the CDR3 is 16 residues. CDR3 nucleotides: TGTGCCAGCAGCTTTGCCCCTGGGACAGGGAATCTTGAGCAGTTCTTC. This encodes CASSFAPGTGNLEQFF.

CDR3 in DNA: TGTGCCAGCAGCAAACCATGGGGTGGATTTACTTCATTT. This sequence encodes CASSKPWGGFTSF. The chain employs TRBV21-1 and TRBJ1-1. TRBV21-1 is a documented pseudogene. The CDR3 has 13 amino acids.

This clone turned up a few times. The chain employs TRBV28 and TRBJ2-2; 9 positions agree with TRBD1. CDR3 length: 18 amino acids. J gave up 1 base and V 1 base, and 7 bases lay outside the gene matches. Germline lookup yields CDR1 MDHEN and CDR2 SYDVKM. The CDR3, as DNA: TGTGCCAGCAGTTTATACTGGTGGGACAGGGAGAACACCGGGGAGCTGTTTTTT. It is translated as CASSLYWWDRENTGELFF.